Listed below are T cell receptor beta chains from one sample, sequenced in a study of T cell responses to AZD1222 COVID-19 vaccine. Sequencing used immunoSEQ multiplex PCR; TCRdb keeps in-frame clones, though not all of them. In the table there are approximately 180,000 clones, just over 90% of which are singletons. Sequences were derived from peripheral blood, sampled on day 0 of AZD1222 vaccination. Receptors originate from an adult in good health. Each CDR3 is given with its conserved first and last residue. The order of the fields is clone size, D gene, J gene, V gene, CDR3 DNA, CDR3 protein. A D gene is named only where the DNA matches it firmly. The size of a clone is reported for some rows only, either as once, few or many, or as a class for expanded clones.

>-|-|TRBJ2-7|TRBV27
TGTGCCAGCAGTCCAAAAACTAGTTGGGAGCAGTACTTC
CASSPKTSWEQYF
>-|-|TRBJ2-6|TRBV10-3
TGTGCCATCAGACAGAACGCAGGGGCTGGCTCTGGGGCCAACGTCCTGACTTTC
CAIRQNAGAGSGANVLTF
>-|-|TRBJ2-7|TRBV18
TGTGCCAGCTCACCCCCAAATACCCTGGGACTTCACCACTACGAGCAGTACTTC
CASSPPNTLGLHHYEQYF
>-|-|TRBJ1-1|TRBV5-1
TGCGCCAGCAGCTTGGAGGTCGGGGTGAACACTGAAGCTTTCTTT
CASSLEVGVNTEAFF
>once|-|TRBJ2-1|TRBV7-6
TGTGCCAGCAGCTTAACACAGGGTCTGGATGAGCAGTTCTTC
CASSLTQGLDEQFF
>-|TRBD2|TRBJ2-2|TRBV4-1
TGCGCCAGCAGCCAAGGACTAGCGGGAGGTTTAACCGGGGAGCTGTTTTTT
CASSQGLAGGLTGELFF
>-|-|TRBJ2-5|TRBV5-6
TGTGCCAGCAGCTTGGGAGTAGCGATACGGGAGACCCAGTACTTC
CASSLGVAIRETQYF
>few|-|TRBJ1-2|TRBV6-1
TGTGCCAGCAGTGAAGGGACAGCCTACTTTAACTATGGCTACACCTTC
CASSEGTAYFNYGYTF
>-|-|TRBJ1-5|TRBV4-1
TGCGCCAGCAGGCCGACAGATAGCAATCAGCCCCAGCATTTT
CASRPTDSNQPQHF
>-|TRBD2|TRBJ2-1|TRBV3-1/TRBV3-2
TGTGCCAGCAGCCAAGGTGGGACTAGCAATGAGCAGTTCTTC
CASSQGGTSNEQFF